Listed below are T cell receptor beta chains from one sample, sequenced in a study of blood T cells in healthy people across ages. TCRdb used MiXCR to reprocess the 5' RACE reads, holding one entry per CDR3 protein. The sample has approximately 800,000 distinct CDR3 sequences; 55% to 75% are singletons. The sequenced material came from blood. All receptors derive from a man aged 25 to 45 in good health. The conserved cysteine and the conserved F or W are not part of the CDR3 here. Each record gives: J gene, V gene, CDR3 protein.

TRBJ2-1 TRBV4-2 ASSPRGGWREGYNEQF
TRBJ1-2 TRBV2 ASTRPGRGYT
TRBJ2-5 TRBV6-5 ASRPGQGIQETQY
TRBJ2-7 TRBV7-2 ASGSDRYTYEQY
TRBJ2-7 TRBV2 ASSEGARVLFYEQY
TRBJ2-5 TRBV18 ASSPPSQETQY
TRBJ1-4 TRBV15 ATKPNGGNNEKLF
TRBJ1-2 TRBV4-2 ASSQESRGGDYGYT
TRBJ2-3 TRBV15 ATSRVIAGVGTDTQY
TRBJ2-1 TRBV6-2/TRBV6-3 ASSYPSSSGALSRGLSYNEQF
TRBJ2-3 TRBV15 ANSRDPSGVGITDTQY
TRBJ2-3 TRBV5-1 ASSLDLTTRASTDTQY
TRBJ2-7 TRBV4-2 ASSQGVGEQY
TRBJ2-7 TRBV27 ASIIKYEQY
. TRBV7-3 ASINHRGTLIYEQY
TRBJ1-4 TRBV20-1 SARHGTGNEKLF
TRBJ2-1 TRBV5-1 ASSYRGISYNEQF
TRBJ1-2 TRBV7-2 ASSLGGTAEVSYGYT
TRBJ2-7 TRBV27 ASSISTGPYEQY
TRBJ2-5 TRBV6-2/TRBV6-3 ASSRRRDFQETQY
TRBJ2-5 TRBV5-1 ASLSGTGGVSSETQY
TRBJ2-6 TRBV7-2 ASSPLGQAGANVLT
TRBJ2-1 TRBV20-1 SAVTALAGGDEQF
TRBJ2-1 TRBV10-3 AISESNRRAGKEQF
. TRBV9 ASSVGAAAETQY
TRBJ2-4 TRBV29-1 SVEDGRAPAIQY
TRBJ2-7 TRBV5-1 ASSWDKAYEQY
TRBJ2-3 TRBV11-2 ASSLRLSGNTRY